These 30 T cell receptor beta chains originate from one sample sequenced in a study of cytomegalovirus exposure and HLA in healthy donors. Primers for the PCR totalled 60 Vbeta and 13 Jbeta. The protocol was immunoSEQ multiplex PCR, while the TCRdb copy is restricted to in-frame clones and leaves out a portion. The sample records 130,000 or so clones, approximately 80% being singletons. Sequenced: PBMCs. The receptor source for this set is a man younger than 40 in good health and CMV-seronegative.

In its sample, this clone was seen a few times. For the CDR3, the DNA is TGTGCCAGCAGCCCCGGGGGTAATAGCAATCAGCCCCAGCATTTT. Translation gives CASSPGGNSNQPQHF. The gene calls are TRBV7-9 and TRBJ1-5, with D possibly being TRBD1 (5 bases). Germline CDR1 reads SEHNR; CDR2 reads FQNEAQ (reference sequence). CDR3 length: 15 amino acids. The V and J ends lost 5 bases and 0 bases respectively, with 11 bases between them.

The chain is built from TRBV2 and TRBJ1-2, with D perhaps matching TRBD1 (6 bases). V gave up 4 bases and J gave up 4 bases, with 22 bases separating them. This CDR3 spans 17 amino acids. CDR1 is SNHLY and CDR2 is FYNNEI in the germline V gene. The CDR3 loop reads CASSGSNRGTGFYGYTF. The CDR3 nucleotides are TGTGCCAGCAGTGGGTCTAATCGGGGAACAGGGTTCTATGGCTACACCTTC.

This chain joins TRBV7-8 and TRBJ1-4; D perhaps matches TRBD1 (5 bases). CDR1 SGHVS and CDR2 FQNEAQ come from the germline V gene. This CDR3 contains 17 residues. Trimming shortened V by 2 bases and J by 8 bases, and 21 bases separated the two germline ends. CDR3: CASSLTREQAAPEKLFF. CDR3 in DNA: TGTGCCAGCAGCTTAACCCGAGAACAGGCAGCCCCCGAAAAACTGTTTTTT.

This chain uses TRBV6-6 with TRBJ2-5, with 7 nucleotides matching TRBD1. The V and J ends lost 2 bases and 5 bases, in that order; junction bases with no gene match: 2. Germline CDR1 reads MNHNY; CDR2 reads SVGAGI (reference sequence). The CDR3 consists of 13 residues. For the CDR3, the DNA is TGTGCCAGCAGTTACAGGGGGCACGAGACCCAGTACTTC. Amino acids: CASSYRGHETQYF.

The CDR3 bases are TGTGCCAGCAGCCGGAGCGGGGGAGAGACCCAGTACTTC. Its translation: CASSRSGGETQYF. The V call is TRBV9, the J call TRBJ2-5, with TRBD2 matching over 8 bases. Germline V gene data show CDR1 as SGDLS and CDR2 as YYNGEE. Trimming at V came to 4 bases and at J to 4 bases, leaving 3 bases not matched to a gene. CDR3 size: 13 residues.

The CDR3 reads CASSTPGRGQETQYF. In nucleotides, the CDR3 is TGTGCCAGCAGCACCCCTGGCAGGGGCCAAGAGACCCAGTACTTC. This chain connects TRBV9 to TRBJ2-5; maybe TRBD1 (6 bases). With 4 bases removed from V and 1 base from J, the gap between germline ends came to 14 bases. The germline CDR1 and CDR2 sequences are SGDLS and YYNGEE. The CDR3 runs 15 residues.

Here the CDR3 reads CASSEWEQGAQGNTIYF. In DNA, the CDR3 is TGTGCCAGCAGTGAATGGGAGCAGGGGGCGCAAGGAAACACCATATATTTT. The rearrangement links TRBV2 to TRBJ1-3, with 8 bases lining up with TRBD1. The CDR3 runs to 17 residues. The V gene end was trimmed by 2 bases and the J gene end by 4 bases; junction bases not matched to a gene: 10. Per the germline V gene, CDR1 is SNHLY and CDR2 is FYNNEI.

Only a few counts were recorded for this clone. This chain joins TRBV5-5 and TRBJ2-7; D is possibly TRBD2 (6 bases). The CDR3 contains 14 residues. CDR1 and CDR2 from the germline V gene are SGHKS and YYEKEE (reference sequence). V dropped 3 bases and J dropped 4 bases, with 14 bases sitting between them. The CDR3 region has the DNA TGTGCCAGCAGCTCCGTGTCTCGGGGGTACGAGCAGTACTTC. It codes for CASSSVSRGYEQYF.

As DNA, the CDR3 is TGTGCCACCAGCAGAGGACTAGCCCAAGGAGATACGCAGTATTTT. Translating it yields CATSRGLAQGDTQYF. The rearrangement uses TRBV15 and TRBJ2-3; 7 bases are shared with TRBD2. The V gene's germline CDR1 is LNHNV and CDR2 YYDKDF (reference sequence). The J segment lost 5 bases and the V segment lost 1 base, leaving 6 bases of the junction unmatched. CDR3 size: 15 residues.

J is TRBJ1-4 and V is TRBV7-9, with a weak D call TRBD1 (5 bases). The CDR3 is 14 residues long. Germline values: CDR1 SEHNR, CDR2 FQNEAQ (reference sequence). The V gene lost 2 bases and the J gene lost 7 bases, with 11 bases spanning the gap. The CDR3 here is CASSLSGKGEKLFF. For the CDR3, the DNA is TGTGCCAGCAGCTTATCAGGGAAAGGTGAAAAACTGTTTTTT.

The chain carries TRBV6-6 and TRBJ1-2; 9 positions match TRBD1. The germline CDR1 and CDR2 sequences are MNHNY and SVGAGI (reference sequence). V lost 4 bases and J lost 7; bases outside the gene matches: 10. CDR3 length: 15 amino acids. CDR3 residues: CASSWGGTGNTGYTF. The CDR3 region has the DNA TGTGCCAGCAGTTGGGGGGGGACAGGGAATACTGGCTACACCTTC.

The V call is TRBV7-2, the J call TRBJ1-6, with D uncertain. The CDR3 runs 16 residues. Trimming cost V 5 bases and J 9 bases, with 20 bases left between them. Germline CDR1 is SGHTA and CDR2 is FQGNSA. The CDR3 here is CASSPLTGIGLSPLHF. The CDR3 coding sequence is TGTGCCAGCAGCCCACTTACGGGGATCGGGCTTTCACCCCTCCACTTT.

As concerns this clone: At the DNA level, this CDR3 is encoded by other sequences in the same sample as well. The rearrangement links TRBV29-1 to TRBJ2-7, with 8 bases matching TRBD1. The CDR3 is made up of 13 amino acids. The germline gives CDR1 SQVTM, CDR2 ANQGSEA. V shed 4 bases and J 4 bases; nucleotides not matched to a gene: 6. CDR3 sequence: CSVGVDREYEQYF. CDR3 sequence (DNA): TGCAGCGTTGGGGTGGACAGGGAGTACGAGCAGTACTTC.

The chain employs TRBV6-6 and TRBJ2-7, with D possibly matching TRBD1 (5 bases). V lost 7 bases, J lost 1 base, and 14 bases lay in between. From germline, CDR1 is MNHNY and CDR2 SVGAGI (reference sequence). The length of the CDR3 is 14 residues. CDR3 sequence reads: CASTPRQGSYEQYF. CDR3 sequence (DNA): TGTGCCAGCACCCCAAGGCAGGGATCCTACGAGCAGTACTTC.

The genes are TRBV7-8 and TRBJ2-3; 10 positions agree with TRBD1. V dropped 5 bases and J dropped 5; count of bases not matched to a gene: 7. This CDR3 contains 15 residues. Per germline, CDR1 SGHVS and CDR2 FQNEAQ. The CDR3 nucleotides read TGTGCCAGCAGCACGGGACAGGGGACCGTAGATACGCAGTATTTT. This translates into CASSTGQGTVDTQYF.

The chain combines TRBV9 with TRBJ1-2; D may be TRBD1 (5 bases). Germline V gives CDR1 SGDLS, CDR2 YYNGEE. This CDR3 spans 13 amino acids. Trimming removed 1 base at V and 4 bases at J, with 8 bases between. CDR3 region: CASSVKGVYGYTF. CDR3 bases: TGTGCCAGCAGCGTAAAAGGGGTCTATGGCTACACCTTC.

This clone was seen a few times. V gene TRBV7-2 combines with J gene TRBJ1-2; D call uncertain. V lost 4 bases to trimming and J lost 8 bases, with 14 bases between them. Germline CDR1 SGHTA, CDR2 FQGNSA. The CDR3 is 13 amino acids. CDR3 DNA sequence: TGTGCCAGCAGCTCGCTCCAGACTGGGGGCTACACCTTC. It is translated as CASSSLQTGGYTF. The full variable domain, in which reference TRBV7-2 and TRBJ1-2 provide the parts outside the CDR3, is GAGVSQSPSNKVTEKGKDVELRCDPISGHTALYWYRQSLGQGLEFLIYFQGNSAPDKSGLPSDRFSAERTGGSVSTLTIQRTQQEDSAVYLCASSSLQTGGYTFGSGTRLTVV.

CDR3 residues: CASSLWMTGGEAFF. CDR3 nucleotides: TGTGCCAGCAGTTTATGGATGACAGGGGGAGAAGCTTTCTTT. The chain uses TRBV28 and TRBJ1-1; TRBD1 matches at 9 bases. The V gene's germline CDR1 is MDHEN and CDR2 SYDVKM. With V trimmed by 0 bases and J by 8 bases, 4 bases remained unmatched. The CDR3 consists of 14 residues.

This rearrangement joins TRBV29-1 to TRBJ2-5; 11 positions match TRBD2. In germline, CDR1 is SQVTM, CDR2 ANQGSEA. The V and J ends lost 8 bases and 5 bases, in that order; junction bases with no gene match: 7. The CDR3 extends over 13 amino acids. CDR3 DNA sequence: TGCAGCTCCATAGCGGGAGGGCCGGAGACCCAGTACTTC. Its protein product is CSSIAGGPETQYF. The full variable domain, rest sourced from reference TRBV29-1 and TRBJ2-5, is SAVISQKPSRDICQRGTSLTIQCQVDSQVTMMFWYRQQPGQSLTLIATANQGSEATYESGFVIDKFPISRPNLTFSTLTVSNMSPEDSSIYLCSSIAGGPETQYFGPGTRLLVL.

The chain uses TRBV2 and TRBJ1-1; the D is unclear. Germline V gene sequence: CDR1 SNHLY, CDR2 FYNNEI. V dropped 2 bases and J dropped 7 bases, with 5 bases sitting between them. CDR3 length: 11 amino acids. The CDR3 here is CASSELYEAFF. CDR3 DNA sequence: TGTGCCAGCAGTGAACTTTATGAAGCTTTCTTT.

The CDR3 nucleotides read TGTGCCAGCAGCCTGGAAGGGGGTGAGCAGTTCTTC. Translation gives CASSLEGGEQFF. The chain links TRBV11-2 to TRBJ2-1; TRBD1 might be the D (6 bases). V was trimmed by 5 bases and J by 9 bases, leaving 11 bases between them. CDR3 length: 12 amino acids. Germline-derived CDR1 and CDR2 are SGHAT and FQNNGV.

The J gene is TRBJ1-1, the V gene TRBV7-3; 7 nucleotides agree with TRBD1. With 5 bases clipped from V and 3 bases from J, the junction kept 9 bases outside the gene matches. Germline-derived CDR1 and CDR2 are SGHTA and FQGTGA. CDR3 length: 15 amino acids. CDR3 sequence reads: CASSPTPTGYTEAFF. In DNA form, the CDR3 reads TGTGCCAGCAGCCCCACCCCGACAGGGTACACTGAAGCTTTCTTT.

This rearrangement joins TRBV6-1 to TRBJ1-3; 7 nucleotides line up with TRBD1. The CDR3 contains 16 residues. The V and J ends lost 4 bases and 2 bases, in that order; junction bases with no gene match: 8. The germline V gene has CDR1 MNHNS and CDR2 SASEGT. The CDR3 coding sequence is TGTGCCAGCAGTGCCCCTAAGACAGGGACTGGAAACACCATATATTTT. Its protein is CASSAPKTGTGNTIYF.

The rearrangement links TRBV7-9 to TRBJ1-1, with TRBD1 as a possible D gene (6 bases). The V and J ends lost 5 bases and 1 base respectively, with 11 bases between them. The CDR3 is 14 residues long. Germline V gives CDR1 SEHNR, CDR2 FQNEAQ (reference sequence). CDR3 bases: TGTGCCAGCAGCGCGACAGGTCGGAACACTGAAGCTTTCTTT. Amino acid sequence: CASSATGRNTEAFF.

This chain joins TRBV4-3 and TRBJ1-2; D is unclear. The V and J ends lost 0 bases and 10 bases respectively, with 15 bases between them. Germline V gene lookup returns CDR1 LGHNA and CDR2 YSLEER. The CDR3 totals 14 residues. The chain's CDR3 is CASSQERAGRVYTF. DNA of the CDR3: TGCGCCAGCAGCCAAGAACGGGCGGGTAGAGTCTACACCTTC.

This chain joins TRBV7-9 and TRBJ2-2; 9 bases agree with TRBD1. The V gene's germline CDR1 is SEHNR and CDR2 FQNEAQ (reference sequence). The V and J ends lost 2 bases and 6 bases, in that order; junction bases with no gene match: 4. CDR3 size: 15 residues. CDR3 DNA: TGTGCCAGCAGCTTATGGACAGGGGACGCCGGGGAGCTGTTTTTT. Translated, it gives CASSLWTGDAGELFF.

This chain joins TRBV15 and TRBJ2-2; 7 bases are a match to TRBD2. The CDR3 length is 16 residues. V shed 5 bases, J shed 4 bases, and the junction held 10 bases outside the gene matches. The V gene's germline CDR1 is LNHNV and CDR2 YYDKDF (reference sequence). The CDR3 coding sequence is TGTGCCACCAGCGAACCACGGGGAGGGGTCACCGGGGAGCTGTTTTTT. This encodes CATSEPRGGVTGELFF. The whole variable domain, filled in from reference TRBV15 and TRBJ2-2, reads DAMVIQNPRYQVTQFGKPVTLSCSQTLNHNVMYWYQQKSSQAPKLLFHYYDKDFNNEADTPDNFQSRRPNTSFCFLDIRSPGLGDTAMYLCATSEPRGGVTGELFFGEGSRLTVL.

The genes are TRBV6-6 and TRBJ2-1; a weak D match, TRBD2 (5 bases). This CDR3 is built from 14 residues. The V and J ends lost 2 bases and 8 bases respectively, with 13 bases between them. Per germline, CDR1 MNHNY and CDR2 SVGAGI (reference sequence). In DNA, the CDR3 is TGTGCCAGCAGTTACGTATTAGCGAGCGATGAGCAGTTCTTC. Its translation: CASSYVLASDEQFF.

This chain uses TRBV10-1 with TRBJ2-2; 8 nucleotides match TRBD2. The CDR3 runs 15 residues. Germline V gene data show CDR1 as WNHNN and CDR2 as SYGVQD (reference sequence). The junction had 1 base not matched to a gene; V was cut back by 4 bases and J by 0 bases. Written as DNA, the CDR3 is TGCGCCAGCAGTGGGGGACTAGCGAACACCGGGGAGCTGTTTTTT. It codes for CASSGGLANTGELFF.

V and J are TRBV14 and TRBJ2-3; TRBD1 is a possible D gene (5 bases). Trimming removed 4 bases from V and 2 bases from J, with 13 bases in between. CDR1 SGHDN and CDR2 FVKESK come from the germline V gene. The CDR3 has 15 amino acids. Here the CDR3 DNA reads TGTGCCAGCAGCCCCGGTGGCAGGGCCACAGATACGCAGTATTTT. Its protein product is CASSPGGRATDTQYF.